The next 24 T cell receptor beta chains were all read from a single sample in a study of T-cell reconstitution after alpha-beta-depleted transplantation in children. Preparing the TCRbeta library involved the use of unique molecular identifiers. Each CDR3 protein gets one entry after TCRdb re-called the PCR reads with MiXCR. The table has approximately 630,000 distinct CDR3 sequences, around 14% seen once. This material consisted of PBMCs, taken before TCRalphabeta/CD19-depleted stem cell transplant. These receptors came from a girl aged 2 to 9 with congenital amegakaryocytic thrombocytopenia, due to receive a stem cell transplant.

Many counts were recorded for this clonotype. The rearrangement joins TRBV5-1 to TRBJ2-6; D gene unclear. CDR3 length: 14 amino acids. Germline V CDR1 and CDR2: SGHRS, YFSETQ. V was cut by 4 bases and J by 3 bases, with 8 bases left in between. The CDR3 DNA follows: TGCGCCAGCAGCCGCACTATTGGGGCCAACGTCCTGACTTTC. Its translation is CASSRTIGANVLTF. Complete variable domain (other parts from reference TRBV5-1 and TRBJ2-6): KAGVTQTPRYLIKTRGQQVTLSCSPISGHRSVSWYQQTPGQGLQFLFEYFSETQRNKGNFPGRFSGRQFSNSRSEMNVSTLELGDSALYLCASSRTIGANVLTFGAGSRLTVL.

This clonotype occurred many times. The V gene is TRBV20-1, the J gene TRBJ1-1; D is perhaps TRBD1 (5 bases). There are 14 residues in the CDR3. The germline CDR1 and CDR2 sequences are DFQATT and SNEGSKA (reference sequence). The V end was cut by 2 bases, the J end by 0 bases, with 10 bases between. Written as DNA, the CDR3 is TGCAGTGCTAGAAGGGGCGGGATGAACACTGAAGCTTTCTTT. This encodes CSARRGGMNTEAFF.

This clonotype came up many times. The gene calls are TRBV12-3 or TRBV12-4 and TRBJ1-5; maybe TRBD1 (5 bases). The ends were cut back, 0 bases at V and 3 bases at J, with 12 bases in the middle. This CDR3 comprises 16 residues. CDR3 nucleotides: TGTGCCAGCAGTTTAGCGTCGGGGGGGATCAATCAGCCCCAGCATTTT. It encodes CASSLASGGINQPQHF.

This clonotype was found many times. CDR3: CASSLGQDSNQPQHF. The CDR3 DNA is TGTGCCAGCAGCTTAGGTCAGGACAGCAATCAGCCCCAGCATTTT. The chain is built from TRBV7-9 and TRBJ1-5; D gene uncertain. Trimming shortened V by 1 base and J by 1 base, and 8 bases separated the two germline ends. The germline V gene has CDR1 SEHNR and CDR2 FQNEAQ (reference sequence). The CDR3 loop spans 15 amino acids.

This chain connects TRBV5-1 to TRBJ2-1; tentative D call: TRBD1 (5 bases). This CDR3 comprises 14 residues. CDR1 is SGHRS and CDR2 is YFSETQ in the germline V gene. V lost 8 bases and J 6 bases, leaving 18 bases between the germline ends. Written as DNA, the CDR3 is TGCGCCAGTTCGATACTCCAGGGCGGCAATGAGCAGTTCTTC. Its translation is CASSILQGGNEQFF.

This clonotype showed up just a few times. The chain uses TRBV3-1 and TRBJ1-2; D is perhaps TRBD1 (6 bases). There are 13 residues in the CDR3. The germline V and J ends were trimmed by 1 base and 8 bases, with 11 bases remaining between them. Per germline, CDR1 LGHDT and CDR2 YNNKEL (reference sequence). The CDR3 region has the DNA TGTGCCAGCAGCCAAGGTCAGGGGTTGGGCTACACCTTC. Translated: CASSQGQGLGYTF.

This clonotype came up many times. This CDR3 is CASSSDFTEQFF. The CDR3 DNA sequence: TGTGCCAGCAGCTCCGATTTTACCGAGCAGTTCTTC. V usage is TRBV5-6 and J usage is TRBJ2-1; no reliable D call. The CDR3 is made up of 12 amino acids. The V end was cut by 3 bases, the J end by 10 bases, with 11 bases between. Germline CDR1 reads SGHDT; CDR2 reads YYEEEE.

There are a few counts of this clonotype. The J gene is TRBJ2-5, the V gene TRBV11-2, with 9 nucleotides matching TRBD2. CDR1 is SGHAT and CDR2 is FQNNGV in the germline V gene. V shed 3 bases and J 1 base; nucleotides not matched to a gene: 9. This CDR3 is 17 amino acids long. The CDR3 loop reads CASSLGLLAGFQETQYF. The CDR3 DNA sequence: TGTGCCAGCAGCTTGGGGCTCCTAGCGGGGTTCCAAGAGACCCAGTACTTC.

This clonotype occurred many times. V usage is TRBV20-1 and J usage is TRBJ2-1; possibly TRBD2 for D (6 bases). Trimming pared 0 bases from V and 0 bases from J, leaving 18 bases between. Germline values: CDR1 DFQATT, CDR2 SNEGSKA (reference sequence). This CDR3 spans 18 amino acids. The CDR3 sequence is CSARDRWRAQSSYNEQFF. The CDR3 bases are TGCAGTGCTAGAGATCGGTGGAGGGCACAGAGCTCCTACAATGAGCAGTTCTTC.

The table lists this clonotype with many counts. This CDR3 reads CASSHTSASSTDTQYF. DNA of the CDR3: TGCGCCAGCAGCCACACTAGCGCGTCTAGCACAGATACGCAGTATTTT. The chain couples TRBV5-1 to TRBJ2-3; 7 bases line up with TRBD2. V was pared by 4 bases and J by 0 bases, with 8 bases of the junction left unmatched. The CDR3 consists of 16 residues. Germline V gene lookup returns CDR1 SGHRS and CDR2 YFSETQ.

This clonotype was detected many times. For the CDR3, the DNA is TGCAGCGGGTGGTCGGGCAAAGAGACCCAGTACTTC. Amino acid sequence: CSGWSGKETQYF. The chain links TRBV29-1 to TRBJ2-5, with D unclear. The germline V gene has CDR1 SQVTM and CDR2 ANQGSEA. The CDR3 has 12 amino acids. V shed 7 bases and J shed 3 bases, with 12 bases lying between them.

This clonotype was picked up many times. This sequence joins TRBV5-1 and TRBJ2-2; no clear D gene. Germline values: CDR1 SGHRS, CDR2 YFSETQ. The CDR3 is made up of 14 amino acids. Between the trimmed V and J ends, which lost 1 base and 3 bases, there was a span of 7 bases. CDR3 bases: TGCGCCAGCAGCTTGTTTTCAGACACCGGGGAGCTGTTTTTT. This translates into CASSLFSDTGELFF.

Points on this clonotype: This may be a read error: a much more frequent sequence differs by one nucleotide. This CDR3 is missing its conserved last phenylalanine or tryptophan, likely due to a read error. The genes are TRBV20-1 and TRBJ2-1; 10 nucleotides match TRBD1. Trimming removed 2 bases from V and 3 bases from J; junction bases left unmatched: 10. In germline, CDR1 is DFQATT, CDR2 SNEGSKA (reference sequence). This CDR3 is built from 17 residues. CDR3 sequence: CSARRTGGPRIYNEQFS. CDR3 nucleotide sequence: TGCAGTGCTAGAAGGACAGGGGGTCCTCGGATCTACAATGAGCAGTTCTCC.

This clonotype was observed at least ten times. This chain uses TRBV5-1 with TRBJ2-1; the match to TRBD2 covers 7 bases. Per germline, CDR1 SGHRS and CDR2 YFSETQ. The CDR3 has 16 residues. Losses at the gene ends were 1 base for V and 4 bases for J; bases not matched to a gene: 8. CDR3 protein: CASSLFLADIYNEQFF. The CDR3 DNA follows: TGCGCCAGCAGCTTGTTCCTAGCGGATATATACAATGAGCAGTTCTTC.

In this sample, this clonotype turned up many times. This sequence joins TRBV28 and TRBJ2-7; D is unresolved. The CDR3 extends over 15 amino acids. The V end lost 6 bases, the J end lost 2 bases, and 17 bases lay between the germline ends. Germline V gene lookup returns CDR1 MDHEN and CDR2 SYDVKM. The CDR3 bases are TGTGCCAGCAGGAGGTCGGGCGGAGAAACCTACGAGCAGTACTTC. Encoded protein: CASRRSGGETYEQYF.

J is TRBJ1-1 and V is TRBV5-1; D gene unclear. V shed 0 bases and J shed 7 bases, with 10 bases lying between them. The CDR3 covers 13 residues. The germline V gene has CDR1 SGHRS and CDR2 YFSETQ. CDR3 nucleotides: TGCGCCAGCAGCTTGGCCTCGGGAGATGAAGCTTTCTTT. Its protein is CASSLASGDEAFF.

This clonotype was counted between two and nine times. The chain recombines TRBV3-1 with TRBJ2-5; TRBD2 aligns across 7 bases. J lost 3 bases, V lost 4 bases, and 5 bases had no gene match. From germline, CDR1 is LGHDT and CDR2 YNNKEL (reference sequence). This CDR3 is 14 amino acids long. This CDR3 is CASSLSGAEETQYF. DNA for the CDR3: TGTGCCAGCAGCCTGAGCGGGGCCGAAGAGACCCAGTACTTC.

This clonotype was seen ten or more times. The chain employs TRBV12-3 or TRBV12-4 and TRBJ1-5; D is unclear. The CDR3 runs to 13 residues. V was cut by 2 bases and J by 4 bases, with 6 bases left in between. CDR3 nucleotide sequence: TGTGCCAGCAGTTTAACAGTTAATCAGCCCCAGCATTTT. It translates to CASSLTVNQPQHF.

Only a few counts were recorded for this clonotype. The CDR3 DNA reads TGTGCCAGCAGTTCTGTCCAACTAGCGGTGGGGGCAGATACGCAGTATTTT. This codes for CASSSVQLAVGADTQYF. V and J are TRBV6-5 and TRBJ2-3; 8 nucleotides align to TRBD2. V was clipped by 4 bases and J by 4 bases; unmatched bases: 13. The CDR3 has 17 amino acids. Germline lookup yields CDR1 MNHEY and CDR2 SVGAGI.

This clonotype was seen a few times. The gene calls are TRBV6-1 and TRBJ1-1, with D hard to call. This CDR3 has 14 amino acids. Trimming took off 2 bases at V and 4 bases at J, with 11 bases between the two ends. The germline V gene has CDR1 MNHNS and CDR2 SASEGT. CDR3 region: CASSEPHGSTEAFF. In DNA form, the CDR3 reads TGTGCCAGCAGTGAACCCCACGGTAGCACTGAAGCTTTCTTT.

This clonotype has at least ten counts. The J gene is TRBJ2-7, the V gene TRBV20-1; TRBD2 aligns across 8 bases. The V gene's germline CDR1 is DFQATT and CDR2 SNEGSKA (reference sequence). The CDR3 loop spans 13 amino acids. Trimming at V came to 5 bases and at J to 3 bases, leaving 6 bases not matched to a gene. Here the CDR3 reads CSAAGLDFYEQYF. The CDR3 DNA reads TGCAGTGCTGCGGGACTAGATTTCTACGAGCAGTACTTC.

This clonotype was observed many times. This chain joins TRBV5-1 and TRBJ2-1; D possibly corresponds to TRBD2 (5 bases). Trimming removed 4 bases at V and 4 bases at J, with 18 bases between. This CDR3 contains 16 residues. CDR1 and CDR2 from the germline V gene are SGHRS and YFSETQ. The chain's CDR3 is CASSRAAEWEYNEQFF. The CDR3 nucleotides are TGCGCCAGCAGCCGAGCGGCGGAATGGGAATACAATGAGCAGTTCTTC.

Only a few counts were recorded for this clonotype. The chain combines TRBV28 with TRBJ1-5, with a possible D match to TRBD1 (5 bases). Trimming cost V 6 bases and J 0 bases, with 18 bases left between them. Germline V CDR1 and CDR2: MDHEN, SYDVKM. The CDR3 runs to 17 residues. The CDR3 loop is CASRTHTGLGSNQPQHF. The CDR3 DNA is TGTGCCAGCAGGACCCATACGGGACTGGGTAGCAATCAGCCCCAGCATTTT. Together with reference TRBV28 and TRBJ1-5, the CDR3 gives the full variable domain: DVKVTQSSRYLVKRTGEKVFLECVQDMDHENMFWYRQDPGLGLRLIYFSYDVKMKEKGDIPEGYSVSREKKERFSLILESASTNQTSMYLCASRTHTGLGSNQPQHFGDGTRLSIL.

This clonotype was detected many times. V usage is TRBV20-1 and J usage is TRBJ2-1; D not certain. V was trimmed by 1 base and J by 2 bases, leaving 6 bases between them. Germline assignment: CDR1 DFQATT and CDR2 SNEGSKA (reference sequence). This CDR3 has 13 amino acids. The CDR3 loop reads CSARAATYNEQFF. Written as DNA, the CDR3 is TGCAGTGCTAGAGCGGCTACCTACAATGAGCAGTTCTTC.